This T cell receptor beta chain was identified in a study of technical replicates of blood from a few donors. The CDR3 is 16 residues long. The V gene's germline CDR1 is KGHSH and CDR2 LQKENI. V was clipped by 3 bases and J by 2 bases, with 16 bases between them. Data came from immunoSEQ multiplex PCR; TCRdb stores just in-frame clones and leaves some out. Of 65,000 to 90,000 clones in the sample, roughly 93% are singletons; the top ten hold roughly 0.23%. What was sequenced was T cells isolated from PBMCs. The receptor comes from a human donor in good health. V gene TRBV18 combines with J gene TRBJ1-2, with D perhaps matching TRBD1 (5 bases). The chain's CDR3 is CASSPPAGGRNYGYTF. CDR3 bases: TGTGCCAGCTCACCCCCGGCGGGGGGAAGGAACTATGGCTACACCTTC.